These 14 T cell receptor beta chains share one sample of origin, sequenced in a study of neoadjuvant nivolumab and ipilimumab in lung cancer. The table came from immunoSEQ multiplex PCR; TCRdb's copy has only in-frame clones and leaves some out. The profile shows 15,000 to 20,000 clones, around three quarters of them singletons. This sample comprised tumor tissue, obtained after neoadjuvant nivolumab, alone or with ipilimumab, at or shortly before surgery. The origin of the receptors is an adult with non-small cell lung cancer.

This clone was counted a few times. CDR3 residues: CASSEVTATTGELFF. CDR3 nucleotides: TGTGCCAGCAGTGAAGTGACAGCCACCACCGGGGAGCTGTTTTTT. V usage is TRBV6-1 and J usage is TRBJ2-2, with D possibly TRBD1 on 5 matching bases. Germline loops: CDR1 MNHNS, CDR2 SASEGT. V was pared by 1 base and J by 4 bases, with 10 bases between. CDR3 length: 15 residues.

V usage is TRBV11-3 and J usage is TRBJ2-7; D is undetermined. Germline CDR1 SGHNT, CDR2 YENEEA. The CDR3 spans 12 residues. Trimming removed 5 bases at V and 5 bases at J, with 10 bases between. DNA of the CDR3: TGTGCCAGCAGCCTCCGCCTACACGAGCAGTACTTC. It specifies CASSLRLHEQYF.

The chain uses TRBV7-9 and TRBJ1-2; D not resolved. The CDR3 is 13 amino acids. V was cut by 1 base and J by 5 bases, with 8 bases left in between. The germline V gene has CDR1 SEHNR and CDR2 FQNEAQ (reference sequence). Here the CDR3 DNA reads TGTGCCAGCAGCTTAGGAGCGGGTTATGGCTACACCTTC. It is translated as CASSLGAGYGYTF.

The table lists this clone with a few counts. This chain connects TRBV30 to TRBJ2-7, with a possible D match to TRBD1 (7 bases). This CDR3 is built from 15 residues. Trimming took 5 bases from V and 2 from J, leaving 19 bases between them. Germline V gene lookup returns CDR1 GTSNPN and CDR2 SVGIG (reference sequence). The CDR3 DNA reads TGTGCCTGGTCGAAAATTTCAGGGGGGACCTACGAGCAGTACTTC. This gives the protein CAWSKISGGTYEQYF.

The rearrangement uses TRBV4-3 and TRBJ2-1; unclear D gene. The CDR3 totals 20 residues. The germline V and J ends were trimmed by 0 bases and 4 bases, with 25 bases remaining between them. Germline loops: CDR1 LGHNA, CDR2 YSLEER. CDR3 residues: CASSQDRSPSVAVIYNEQFF. CDR3 sequence (DNA): TGCGCCAGCAGCCAAGATCGGTCCCCAAGCGTGGCGGTTATATACAATGAGCAGTTCTTC.

CDR3 residues: CSARVHHQQFF. The DNA of the CDR3 is TGCAGTGCTAGAGTACACCACCAGCAGTTCTTC. The gene calls are TRBV20-1 and TRBJ2-1; D is ambiguous. CDR3 length: 11 residues. CDR1 is DFQATT, CDR2 SNEGSKA, per germline (reference sequence). Deletions cut 1 base from V and 11 bases from J, with 9 bases between.

This chain uses TRBV2 with TRBJ2-7; D ambiguous. Germline V gene lookup returns CDR1 SNHLY and CDR2 FYNNEI. This CDR3 region has 13 residues. Trimming removed 6 bases from V and 3 bases from J, with 12 bases in between. The CDR3 DNA reads TGTGCCAGCAGATTGGATTATTACTACGAGCAGTACTTC. The encoded protein is CASRLDYYYEQYF. The full variable domain, completed using reference TRBV2 and TRBJ2-7, is EPEVTQTPSHQVTQMGQEVILRCVPISNHLYFYWYRQILGQKVEFLVSFYNNEISEKSEIFDDQFSVERPDGSNFTLKIRSTKLEDSAMYFCASRLDYYYEQYFGPGTRLTVT.

The chain combines TRBV4-1 with TRBJ1-5, with D uncertain. Germline assignment: CDR1 MGHRA and CDR2 YSYEKL. Between the trimmed V and J ends, which lost 1 base and 7 bases, there was a span of 14 bases. This CDR3 region has 15 residues. DNA for the CDR3: TGCGCCAGCAGCCAAGCAGCAGGAACTCTGCAGCCCCAGCATTTT. It translates to CASSQAAGTLQPQHF.

The chain employs TRBV5-6 and TRBJ2-5, with no clear D. V lost 2 bases, J lost 5 bases, and 10 bases lay in between. The CDR3 spans 13 residues. Germline V gene lookup returns CDR1 SGHDT and CDR2 YYEEEE. The CDR3 nucleotides read TGTGCCAGCAGCTTTCGCCAGTGGGAGACCCAGTACTTC. Amino acid sequence: CASSFRQWETQYF.

The V gene is TRBV9, the J gene TRBJ2-3, with 9 bases that match TRBD1. V was clipped by 5 bases and J by 6 bases; unmatched bases: 10. This CDR3 region has 15 residues. Per germline, CDR1 SGDLS and CDR2 YYNGEE. DNA of the CDR3: TGTGCCAGCAGTGATTCCGGGACAGGGTTCGATACGCAGTATTTT. Translating gives CASSDSGTGFDTQYF. The whole variable domain, remainder taken from reference TRBV9 and TRBJ2-3, is DSGVTQTPKHLITATGQRVTLRCSPRSGDLSVYWYQQSLDQGLQFLIQYYNGEERAKGNILERFSAQQFPDLHSELNLSSLELGDSALYFCASSDSGTGFDTQYFGPGTRLTVL.

The chain has TRBV4-1 and TRBJ2-7; 8 bases agree with TRBD2. In germline, CDR1 is MGHRA, CDR2 YSYEKL. The CDR3 covers 14 residues. V was pared by 6 bases and J by 0 bases, with 4 bases of the junction left unmatched. The CDR3 DNA reads TGCGCCAGCAGTCCTAGCGGGTCCTCCTACGAGCAGTACTTC. This encodes CASSPSGSSYEQYF.

In its sample, this clone is medium-sized. The rearrangement links TRBV4-3 to TRBJ2-7, with 9 bases that match TRBD1. The J segment lost 9 bases and the V segment lost 0 bases, leaving 9 bases of the junction unmatched. From germline, CDR1 is LGHNA and CDR2 YSLEER. The CDR3 is 15 residues long. The CDR3 is CASSQDAGQGLGQYF. The CDR3 DNA follows: TGCGCCAGCAGCCAAGATGCGGGACAGGGTTTAGGGCAGTACTTC.

The J gene is TRBJ2-3, the V gene TRBV5-1, with TRBD1 as a possible D gene (6 bases). The CDR3 spans 15 residues. V was shortened by 2 bases and J by 2 bases, with 12 bases between the two germline ends. The germline V gene encodes CDR1 SGHRS and CDR2 YFSETQ. The CDR3 nucleotides read TGCGCCAGCAGCTTCGACAGGAACCCCACAGATACGCAGTATTTT. The encoded protein is CASSFDRNPTDTQYF.

The rearrangement joins TRBV5-4 to TRBJ2-7; TRBD2 aligns across 12 bases. In germline, CDR1 is SGHNT, CDR2 YYREEE (reference sequence). This CDR3 contains 15 residues. J lost 6 bases, V lost 1 base, and 5 bases had no gene match. The CDR3 coding sequence is TGTGCCAGCAGCTTGATGACTAGCGGGAGCTCCGAGCAGTACTTC. Encoded protein: CASSLMTSGSSEQYF.